This T cell receptor beta chain appears in the sequencing data of a study of PD-1 blockade in classical Hodgkin lymphoma. Profiled with immunoSEQ multiplex PCR; TCRdb holds only in-frame clones, not every one. Of roughly 30,000 clones listed, roughly four fifths are singletons. There are 14 residues in the CDR3. The ends were cut back, 7 bases at V and 5 bases at J, with 17 bases in the middle. Looked up from germline, CDR1 is LNHDA and CDR2 is SQIVND (reference sequence). Stated time point: cycle 4 day 1 (C4D1), after 6 weeks of nivolumab. Every one of the patients relapsed after autologous stem cell transplantation (brentuximab vedotin exposure was variable). Researchers report purifying CD4+ T cells from thawed PBMCs by magnetic negative selection. In this sample, this clone turned up once.

The source was CD4+ T cells from blood, collected before the fourth cycle of nivolumab. The sequence was collected from a human donor with classical Hodgkin lymphoma. The chain joins TRBV19 to TRBJ1-2, with D maybe TRBD1 (6 bases). The CDR3 is CASKTQTGLYGYTF. The CDR3 DNA sequence: TGTGCCAGTAAAACACAGACAGGACTTTATGGCTACACCTTC.